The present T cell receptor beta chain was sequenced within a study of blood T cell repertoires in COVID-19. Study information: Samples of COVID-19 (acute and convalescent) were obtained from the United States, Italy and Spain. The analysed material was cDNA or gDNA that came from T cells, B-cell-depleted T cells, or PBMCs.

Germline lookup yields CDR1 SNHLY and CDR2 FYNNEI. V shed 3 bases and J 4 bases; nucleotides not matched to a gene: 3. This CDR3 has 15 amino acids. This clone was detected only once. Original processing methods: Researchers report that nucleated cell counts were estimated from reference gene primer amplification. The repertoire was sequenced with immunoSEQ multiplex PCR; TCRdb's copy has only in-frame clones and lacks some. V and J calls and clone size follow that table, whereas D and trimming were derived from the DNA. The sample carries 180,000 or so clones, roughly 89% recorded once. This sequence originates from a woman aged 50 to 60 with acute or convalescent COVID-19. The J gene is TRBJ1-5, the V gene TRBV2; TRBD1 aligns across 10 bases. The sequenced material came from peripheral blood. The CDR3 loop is CASSEWTGGNQPQHF. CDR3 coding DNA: TGTGCCAGCAGTGAGTGGACAGGGGGGAATCAGCCCCAGCATTTT.